This is a list of T cell receptor beta chains from one sample in a study of early stage breast cancer tumors. Method: immunoSEQ multiplex PCR; TCRdb's copy keeps in-frame clones and lacks some. The repertoire includes approximately 52,000 clones, 75% to 85% of them detected once, and about 1.3% sits in the top ten. Sequencing was done on a sample of blood. The receptors originated from a person aged 45 to 59 with breast cancer. Each CDR3 is given with its conserved first and last residue. D genes are given only for firm matches. For some rows the clone size is stated as once, few or many, or as a class when expanded; others skip it.

>NA|TRBD1|TRBJ1-2|TRBV7-2
CASPNGQANYGYTF
TGTGCCAGCCCCAATGGACAGGCGAACTATGGCTACACCTTC
>NA|NA|TRBJ2-1|TRBV7-2
CASSLQSGDNEQFF
TGTGCCAGCAGCTTACAGTCGGGGGACAATGAGCAGTTCTTC
>NA|TRBD1|TRBJ1-3|TRBV9
CASSAGQAGNTIYF
TGTGCCAGCAGCGCAGGACAGGCGGGAAACACCATATATTTT
>NA|TRBD2|TRBJ2-7|TRBV27
CASSSPVTSGYEQYF
TGTGCCAGCAGTTCTCCGGTGACTAGCGGGTACGAGCAGTACTTC
>NA|TRBD1|TRBJ2-1|TRBV5-4
CASSPRTGSNEQFF
TGTGCCAGCAGCCCGAGGACAGGGTCCAATGAGCAGTTCTTC
>NA|NA|TRBJ1-3|TRBV10-1
CASMGALTSGNTIYF
TGCGCCAGCATGGGGGCGCTAACCTCTGGAAACACCATATATTTT
>NA|NA|TRBJ2-7|TRBV7-9
CASSLAGYSYEQYF
TGTGCCAGCAGCTTAGCGGGCTACTCCTACGAGCAGTACTTC
>NA|TRBD1|TRBJ2-7|TRBV7-7
CASSLGTAYEQYF
TGTGCTAGCAGCTTAGGGACAGCCTACGAGCAGTACTTC
>NA|NA|TRBJ2-3|TRBV29-1
CSVPGFSGGTDTQYF
TGCAGCGTTCCGGGATTCTCTGGCGGCACAGATACGCAGTATTTT
>few|TRBD1|TRBJ2-2|TRBV10-1
CASSEGDRDLRKNTGELFF
TGCGCCAGCAGTGAGGGGGACAGGGACTTAAGAAAAAACACCGGGGAGCTGTTTTTT
>NA|TRBD2|TRBJ2-3|TRBV7-7
CASSLSFYSAGNTDTQYF
TGTGCTAGCAGCTTATCGTTTTATTCAGCGGGAAACACAGATACGCAGTATTTT
>NA|TRBD1|TRBJ1-3|TRBV6-5
CASSSLPGQGNTIYF
TGTGCCAGCAGTTCCCTTCCGGGACAGGGAAACACCATATATTTT
>NA|TRBD2|TRBJ2-7|TRBV5-6
CASTLLAGGPKEQYF
TGTGCCAGCACCTTACTAGCGGGAGGGCCGAAGGAGCAGTACTTC
>NA|NA|TRBJ1-5|TRBV27
CATTRSQRALNRPQHF
TGTGCCACCACTCGGAGTCAGCGGGCACTTAACCGGCCCCAGCATTTT
>NA|TRBD1|TRBJ2-3|TRBV19
CASTSRDRGQGDTQYF
TGTGCCAGTACTTCCCGAGACAGGGGGCAGGGTGATACGCAGTATTTT
>NA|TRBD1|TRBJ2-3|TRBV7-9
CASSFGQGTSTDTQYF
TGTGCCAGCAGCTTCGGACAGGGAACCAGCACAGATACGCAGTATTTT
>once|NA|TRBJ1-4|TRBV10-3
CAISESTGATNEKLFF
TGTGCCATCAGTGAGTCGACGGGAGCAACTAATGAAAAACTGTTTTTT
>NA|NA|TRBJ1-1|TRBV7-2
CASSLSVGSDTEAFF
TGTGCCAGCAGCTTATCGGTGGGGTCGGACACTGAAGCTTTCTTT
>NA|NA|TRBJ2-2|TRBV18
CASSPMLAVTGELFF
TGTGCCAGCTCACCAATGCTAGCCGTCACCGGGGAGCTGTTTTTT
>NA|TRBD1|TRBJ1-3|TRBV7-9
CASSTTGTGNTIYF
TGTGCCAGCAGCACGACAGGGACTGGAAACACCATATATTTT
>NA|NA|TRBJ1-4|TRBV5-1
CASSLYSSGPYPTTNEKLFF
TGCGCCAGCAGCTTGTATAGCTCTGGCCCGTACCCAACAACTAATGAAAAACTGTTTTTT
>NA|NA|TRBJ1-5|TRBV6-1
CASTAQGVEPQHF
TGTGCCAGCACGGCCCAGGGAGTGGAGCCCCAGCATTTT
>NA|NA|TRBJ2-7|TRBV6-6
CASSYFGRPPSEQYF
TGTGCCAGCAGTTACTTCGGTAGACCCCCCTCCGAGCAGTACTTC
>NA|NA|TRBJ2-3|TRBV7-2
CASATNGADTQYF
TGTGCCAGTGCGACAAATGGAGCAGATACGCAGTATTTT
>NA|TRBD1|TRBJ2-1|TRBV5-1
CASSLGGTGAYNEQFF
TGCGCCAGCAGCTTGGGTGGGACAGGGGCCTACAATGAGCAGTTCTTC
>NA|TRBD2|TRBJ2-3|TRBV10-1
CASSSGLAGGGDTQYF
TGCGCCAGCAGTTCGGGACTAGCGGGGGGAGGAGATACGCAGTATTTT
>NA|TRBD1|TRBJ1-1|TRBV7-6
CASSPRGQGSGTEAFF
TGTGCCAGCAGCCCTAGGGGACAGGGGTCAGGCACTGAAGCTTTCTTT
>NA|NA|TRBJ2-1|TRBV1
CTRMTGYGLAEMSSYNEQFF
TGCACCAGGATGACAGGGTACGGACTAGCGGAAATGAGCTCCTACAATGAGCAGTTCTTC